The clone carrying this T cell receptor (beta chain) has only a few counts. Its antigen is as yet unknown. The data were taken from a study of Graves' ophthalmopathy and Graves' hyperthyroidism. Study conclusions and caveats: Blood also contained most of the expanded thyroid clonotypes above 0.001 frequency.

From RNA, the CDR3 regions of TCR beta chains were amplified and sequenced. An initial RT-PCR round employing HTBI primers preceded a second-round multiplex PCR. From the multiplex PCR reads, TCRdb called clonotypes with MiXCR, one entry per CDR3 protein. The data contain 260,000 or so distinct CDR3 sequences, 40% to 50% of them singletons. Orbital computed tomography, together with clinical symptoms, serum thyroxine, TRAb and thyroid ultrasound, was used for diagnosis. The sample consisted of peripheral blood. This TCR derives from an adult man with Graves' ophthalmopathy.

The CDR3 protein is CASSLPRPSEQYF. The CDR3 nucleotides read TGCGCCAGCAGCCTTCCGAGGCCGAGCGAGCAGTACTTC. The rearrangement links TRBV4-1 to TRBJ2-7, with D hard to call. Trimming removed 4 bases from V and 6 bases from J, with 13 bases in between. Germline CDR1 reads MGHRA; CDR2 reads YSYEKL. The CDR3 has 13 amino acids.